These T cell receptor beta chains were read from a single sample in a study of early T cells in non-severe SARS-CoV-2 infection. TCRdb reprocessed the 5' RACE reads via MiXCR and lists one record per CDR3 protein. The sample includes over 30,000 distinct CDR3 sequences, about 8% seen only once; the top ten take about an eighth. The sample was whole blood, taken at baseline. The receptor source for this set is an adult who was a healthcare worker with PCR-confirmed SARS-CoV-2 infection or an uninfected control (not recorded which). Each CDR3 is given with its conserved first and last residue. A D gene is named only where the DNA matches it firmly. Some rows mark clone size as missing; the rest say once, few, many or name a class of expanded clone.

>TRBD2|many|TRBJ2-5|TRBV6-2/TRBV6-3
CASSPRQHRLADGGETQYF
TGTGCCAGCAGTCCCCGACAGCACCGACTAGCGGATGGTGGAGAGACCCAGTACTTC
>.|few|TRBJ1-5|TRBV9
CASSADHGNQPQHF
TGTGCCAGCAGCGCCGATCATGGCAATCAGCCCCAGCATTTT
>.|.|TRBJ1-1|TRBV4-1
CASSLTPGNVAEAFF
TGCGCCAGCAGCCTCACCCCAGGGAATGTGGCTGAAGCTTTCTTT
>.|many|TRBJ2-1|TRBV7-2
CASSLVRFLNNEQFF
TGTGCCAGCAGCTTGGTTCGGTTTCTAAACAATGAGCAGTTCTTC
>.|few|TRBJ2-2|TRBV7-2
CASSLGVGRELFF
TGTGCCAGCAGCTTAGGGGTGGGGCGGGAGCTGTTTTTT
>.|many|TRBJ2-1|TRBV20-1
CSARRQERVSYNEQFF
TGCAGTGCGCGCCGACAGGAGCGCGTCTCCTACAATGAGCAGTTCTTC
>.|many|TRBJ1-5|TRBV10-1
CASRQGWTSNQPQHF
TGCGCCAGCAGGCAGGGGTGGACGAGCAATCAGCCCCAGCATTTT
>.|many|TRBJ1-5|TRBV20-1
CSAREAQYNQPQHF
TGCAGTGCTAGAGAGGCACAGTACAATCAGCCCCAGCATTTT
>.|few|TRBJ1-6|TRBV6-1
CASSEVGRANSPLHF
TGTGCCAGCAGTGAAGTTGGCAGGGCTAATTCACCCCTCCACTTT
>.|.|TRBJ1-2|TRBV5-5
CASSLQGSGGYTF
TGTGCCAGCAGCTTACAGGGATCAGGGGGCTACACCTTC
>TRBD2|.|TRBJ2-1|TRBV19
CASSIALAGGPNEQFF
TGTGCCAGTAGTATAGCCCTAGCGGGGGGGCCTAATGAGCAGTTCTTC
>.|many|TRBJ2-7|TRBV7-2
CASSLDGSRYEQYF
TGTGCCAGCAGCTTAGACGGGAGTAGGTACGAGCAGTACTTC
>TRBD2|few|TRBJ2-2|TRBV19
CASSIPSGGANTGELFF
TGTGCCAGTAGCATTCCTAGCGGGGGAGCGAACACCGGGGAGCTGTTTTTT
>.|many|TRBJ1-4|TRBV20-1
CSAREDESPSSLFF
TGCAGTGCTAGAGAGGACGAATCGCCCAGCTCCCTGTTTTTT
>TRBD2|.|TRBJ2-3|TRBV5-1
CASSSGLAESTDTQYF
TGCGCCAGCAGCTCCGGACTAGCGGAGAGCACAGATACGCAGTATTTT
>TRBD1|few|TRBJ2-1|TRBV12-3/TRBV12-4
CASSLVRTGRYEQFF
TGTGCCAGCAGTTTAGTGAGGACAGGGAGATATGAGCAGTTCTTC
>.|many|TRBJ2-6|TRBV7-3
CASSLTGLSSGANVLTF
TGTGCCAGCAGCTTAACAGGGTTAAGCTCTGGGGCCAACGTCCTGACTTTC
>.|many|TRBJ1-3|TRBV7-6
CASSQGQNSGNTIYF
TGTGCCAGCAGCCAAGGACAGAACAGTGGAAACACCATATATTTT
>.|.|TRBJ1-1|TRBV30
CAWSGGRVDTEAFF
TGTGCCTGGAGCGGGGGGCGTGTAGACACTGAAGCTTTCTTT
>.|.|TRBJ1-3|TRBV7-9
CASSFQAGNTIYF
TGTGCCAGCAGCTTCCAAGCTGGAAACACCATATATTTT
>TRBD1|few|TRBJ2-3|TRBV3-1
CASSQDFRGRRTQYF
TGTGCCAGCAGCCAAGATTTCAGGGGGCGGCGTACGCAGTATTTT
>TRBD2|.|TRBJ2-5|TRBV19
CASRRPGLDETQYF
TGTGCCAGTAGGCGGCCGGGACTAGACGAGACCCAGTACTTC
>TRBD1|few|TRBJ1-5|TRBV28
CASSPRQGVQPQHF
TGTGCCAGCAGTCCCCGACAGGGTGTTCAGCCCCAGCATTTT
>.|few|TRBJ1-1|TRBV27
CASSLRPGRSTEAFF
TGTGCCAGCAGTTTACGTCCGGGGAGGAGCACTGAAGCTTTCTTT
>TRBD1|.|TRBJ2-3|TRBV4-1
CASSPRQGPRVDTQYF
TGCGCCAGCAGCCCGCGACAGGGGCCCCGTGTGGATACGCAGTATTTT
>.|.|TRBJ2-1|TRBV30
CAWSDGPTQFF
TGTGCCTGGAGTGACGGACCAACTCAGTTCTTC
>.|many|TRBJ2-1|TRBV20-1
CSARDPTRTNLRGEQFF
TGCAGTGCTAGAGACCCGACAAGGACAAACTTACGGGGGGAGCAGTTCTTC
>TRBD2|many|TRBJ2-1|TRBV6-2/TRBV6-3
CASTWGAGTYNEQFF
TGTGCCAGCACCTGGGGAGCGGGAACCTACAATGAGCAGTTCTTC
>TRBD1|many|TRBJ2-1|TRBV6-2/TRBV6-3
CAARDRGDEQFF
TGTGCCGCCCGGGACAGGGGGGATGAGCAGTTCTTC
>TRBD1|many|TRBJ2-1|TRBV27
CASSLTGTEQFF
TGTGCCAGCAGTCTGACAGGGACTGAGCAGTTCTTC
>.|many|TRBJ2-3|TRBV4-1
CASSQPTSTTSTDTQYF
TGCGCCAGCAGCCAACCGACTAGTACTACTAGCACAGATACGCAGTATTTT
>.|few|TRBJ2-2|TRBV6-5
CASSRQMNTGELFF
TGTGCCAGCAGTAGACAGATGAACACCGGGGAGCTGTTTTTT
>TRBD1|many|TRBJ1-4|TRBV6-6
CASSSELPGQGLANEKLFF
TGTGCCAGCAGTTCCGAGCTCCCGGGACAGGGTTTGGCTAATGAAAAACTGTTTTTT
>.|.|TRBJ1-2|TRBV20-1
CSARVWGDANYGYTF
TGCAGTGCTAGAGTCTGGGGAGACGCTAACTATGGCTACACCTTC
>.|many|TRBJ2-2|TRBV6-2/TRBV6-3
CASSWSLTGELFF
TGTGCCAGCAGTTGGTCATTGACCGGGGAGCTGTTTTTT
>TRBD2|many|TRBJ2-3|TRBV14
CASSPPSGGFRDTQYF
TGTGCCAGCAGCCCCCCTAGCGGGGGGTTCCGTGATACGCAGTATTTT
>.|few|TRBJ1-1|TRBV3-1
CASSQDNRLNTEAFF
TGTGCCAGCAGCCAAGATAACCGATTGAACACTGAAGCTTTCTTT
>.|many|TRBJ2-7|TRBV4-3
CASSQAFLGEQYF
TGCGCCAGCAGCCAAGCCTTCCTGGGCGAGCAGTACTTC
>TRBD1|few|TRBJ2-7|TRBV10-2
CASSAGQGVSEQYF
TGCGCCAGTAGTGCTGGACAGGGGGTTAGCGAGCAGTACTTC
>.|.|TRBJ1-6|TRBV20-1
CSARNPGVNSPLHF
TGCAGTGCTAGAAACCCCGGGGTGAATTCACCCCTCCACTTT
>.|.|TRBJ2-3|TRBV9
CASSVDGTSTDTQYF
TGTGCCAGCAGCGTAGATGGAACTAGCACAGATACGCAGTATTTT
>.|many|TRBJ1-2|TRBV4-2
CASSQERGSNYGYTF
TGTGCCAGCAGCCAAGAAAGGGGCAGCAATTATGGCTACACCTTC
>.|many|TRBJ1-2|TRBV10-3
CATSEWPGDGYTF
TGTGCCACCAGTGAGTGGCCAGGGGATGGCTACACCTTC
>TRBD1|many|TRBJ2-5|TRBV7-9
CASSLAGGAGQTQYF
TGTGCCAGCAGCTTAGCAGGGGGCGCGGGCCAGACCCAGTACTTC
>TRBD1|few|TRBJ2-3|TRBV7-9
CASSLGPLGQGAVDTQYF
TGTGCCAGCAGCTTAGGACCCCTTGGACAGGGGGCGGTGGATACGCAGTATTTT
>.|many|TRBJ1-5|TRBV7-9
CASSLGGPDQPQHF
TGTGCCAGCAGCTTAGGGGGGCCTGATCAGCCCCAGCATTTT
>.|.|TRBJ1-5|TRBV20-1
CSARASGLYSNQPQHF
TGCAGTGCTAGAGCCAGTGGCCTCTATAGCAATCAGCCCCAGCATTTT
>TRBD1|few|TRBJ2-1|TRBV7-9
CASIPPDRGHEQFF
TGTGCCAGTATCCCCCCGGACAGGGGGCATGAGCAGTTCTTC